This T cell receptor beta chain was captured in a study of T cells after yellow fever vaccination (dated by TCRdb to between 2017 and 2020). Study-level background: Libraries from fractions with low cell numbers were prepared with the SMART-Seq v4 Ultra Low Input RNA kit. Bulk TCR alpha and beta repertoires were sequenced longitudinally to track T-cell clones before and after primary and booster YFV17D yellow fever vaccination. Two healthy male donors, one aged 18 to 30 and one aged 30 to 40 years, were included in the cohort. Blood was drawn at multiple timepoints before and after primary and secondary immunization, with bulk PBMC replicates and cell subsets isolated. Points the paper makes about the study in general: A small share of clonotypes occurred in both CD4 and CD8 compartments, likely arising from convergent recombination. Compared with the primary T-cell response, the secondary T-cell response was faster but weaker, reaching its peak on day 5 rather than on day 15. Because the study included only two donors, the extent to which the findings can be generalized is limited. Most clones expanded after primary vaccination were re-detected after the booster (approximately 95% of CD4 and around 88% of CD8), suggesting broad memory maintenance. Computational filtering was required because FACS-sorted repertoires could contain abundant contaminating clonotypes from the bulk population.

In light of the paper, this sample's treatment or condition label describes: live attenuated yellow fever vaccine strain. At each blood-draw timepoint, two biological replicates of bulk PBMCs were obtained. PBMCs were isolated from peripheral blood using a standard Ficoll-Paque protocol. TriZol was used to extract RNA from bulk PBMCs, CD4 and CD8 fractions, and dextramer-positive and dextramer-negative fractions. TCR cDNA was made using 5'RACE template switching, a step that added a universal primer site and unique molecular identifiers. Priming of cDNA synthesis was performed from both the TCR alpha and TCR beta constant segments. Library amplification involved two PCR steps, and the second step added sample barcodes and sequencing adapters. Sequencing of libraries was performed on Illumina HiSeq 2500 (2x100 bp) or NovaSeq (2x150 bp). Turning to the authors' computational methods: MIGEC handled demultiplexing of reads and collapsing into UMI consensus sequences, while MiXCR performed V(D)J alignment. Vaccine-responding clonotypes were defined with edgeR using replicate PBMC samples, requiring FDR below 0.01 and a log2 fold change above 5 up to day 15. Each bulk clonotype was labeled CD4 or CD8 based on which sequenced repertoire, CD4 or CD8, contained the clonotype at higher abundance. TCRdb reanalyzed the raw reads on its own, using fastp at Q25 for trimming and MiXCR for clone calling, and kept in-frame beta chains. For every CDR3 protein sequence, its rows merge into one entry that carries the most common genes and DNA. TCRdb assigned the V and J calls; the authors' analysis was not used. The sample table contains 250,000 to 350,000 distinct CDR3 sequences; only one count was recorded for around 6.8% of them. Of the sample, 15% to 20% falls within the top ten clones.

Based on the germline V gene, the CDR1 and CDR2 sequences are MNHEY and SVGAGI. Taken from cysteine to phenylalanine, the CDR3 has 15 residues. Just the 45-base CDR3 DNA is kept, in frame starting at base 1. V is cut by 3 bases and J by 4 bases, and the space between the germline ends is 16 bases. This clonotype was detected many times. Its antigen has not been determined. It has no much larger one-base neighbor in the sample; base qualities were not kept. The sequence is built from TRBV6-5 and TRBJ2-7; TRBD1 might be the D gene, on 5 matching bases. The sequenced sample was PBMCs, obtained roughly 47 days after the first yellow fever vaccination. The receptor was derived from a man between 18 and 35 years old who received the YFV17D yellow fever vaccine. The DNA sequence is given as TGTGCCAGCAGTTATCAGGGAACCTCCCCTTACGAGCAGTACTTC. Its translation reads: CASSYQGTSPYEQYF.